These T cell receptor beta chains were read from a single sample in a study of blood T cell repertoires in COVID-19. Libraries were prepared by immunoSEQ multiplex PCR; TCRdb keeps only in-frame clonotypes and omits some of them. The sample has 300,000 or so clones, roughly 84% seen once. Material for sequencing was PBMCs or T cells enriched from blood (not recorded which). The origin of the receptors is a woman in her 30s who had recovered from COVID-19. CDR3s include the opening cysteine and the closing phenylalanine or tryptophan.

v_gene: TRBV2
CDR3aa: CASSILAAGDTQYF

v_gene: TRBV7-6
CDR3aa: CASSSFLTGGNTEAFF

v_gene: TRBV18
CDR3aa: CASSPTGTTYEQYF

v_gene: TRBV19
CDR3aa: CASSITWDRENGYTF

v_gene: TRBV12-5
CDR3aa: CASGLRQGRGYTF

v_gene: TRBV19
CDR3aa: CASKNREKGISPLHF

v_gene: TRBV2
CDR3aa: CASTAGGTDTQYF

v_gene: TRBV5-1
CDR3aa: CASSALTGISNYGYTF

v_gene: TRBV11-2
CDR3aa: CASSLDRTAEHGYTF

v_gene: TRBV28
CDR3aa: CASSRTGAGANVLTF

v_gene: TRBV6-5
CDR3aa: CASSYTGNTEAFF

v_gene: TRBV30
CDR3aa: CAWNWGTSDSATNEKLFF

v_gene: TRBV2
CDR3aa: CASSRLAGGSYEQYF

v_gene: TRBV27
CDR3aa: CASSLSRTGGDQPQHF

v_gene: TRBV21-1
CDR3aa: CASSAGTSGECEQFF

v_gene: TRBV25-1
CDR3aa: CASSPTDRAEAFF

v_gene: TRBV6-2/TRBV6-3
CDR3aa: CASSRQGNSPLHF

v_gene: TRBV15
CDR3aa: CATSRDVGGASTDTQYF

v_gene: TRBV2
CDR3aa: CASSLNARVNQPQHF

v_gene: TRBV11-2
CDR3aa: CASSHGLAGITGELFF

v_gene: TRBV19
CDR3aa: CASSPQGFGFANTGELFF

v_gene: TRBV3-1/TRBV3-2
CDR3aa: CASSPVWRQSSSTDTQYF

v_gene: TRBV19
CDR3aa: CATTDGPYYGYTF

v_gene: TRBV7-2
CDR3aa: CASSERGNTGELFF

v_gene: TRBV7-2
CDR3aa: CASSFSGQTYEQYF

v_gene: TRBV6-6
CDR3aa: CASSYVRTGGADTQYF

v_gene: TRBV11-2
CDR3aa: CASTLRIQGASSYNSPLHF

v_gene: TRBV5-4
CDR3aa: CASSLGSGGSYEQYF

v_gene: TRBV7-9
CDR3aa: CASSLLSGGVYNEQFF

v_gene: TRBV25-1
CDR3aa: CASRGQGRSHEQYF

v_gene: TRBV6-1
CDR3aa: CASSEVPVETQYF

v_gene: TRBV6-1
CDR3aa: CASSERGPNQPQHF

v_gene: TRBV7-9
CDR3aa: CASSPTGSYEQYF

v_gene: TRBV7-6
CDR3aa: CASSLTPRGDRRETQYF

v_gene: TRBV9
CDR3aa: CASSPGTASYNEQFF

v_gene: TRBV5-1
CDR3aa: CASSPRTTGKNDKAFF

v_gene: TRBV2
CDR3aa: CASSRLAGGSETQYF

v_gene: TRBV5-4
CDR3aa: CASSPADGRGYTEAFF

v_gene: TRBV30
CDR3aa: CAWRPTGSGNQPQHF

v_gene: TRBV2
CDR3aa: CASSRTGLDLIRGYTF

v_gene: TRBV28
CDR3aa: CASSVGQEVSSPLHF

v_gene: TRBV18
CDR3aa: CASSPGTGANYGYTF

v_gene: TRBV7-5
CDR3aa: CARIQPRRVTPLHF

v_gene: TRBV18
CDR3aa: CASSPGGFAYGYTF

v_gene: TRBV30
CDR3aa: CAWSVGNPGATYNSPLHF

v_gene: TRBV10-3
CDR3aa: CAISDGQGPPTDTQYF

v_gene: TRBV29-1
CDR3aa: CSAPLAGKDGYTF

v_gene: TRBV7-9
CDR3aa: CASTVAGPPESQYF

v_gene: TRBV5-8
CDR3aa: CASSLRQTDTQYF

v_gene: TRBV9
CDR3aa: CASSPSGTPHIVSGYTF